The present T cell receptor (beta chain) was sequenced within a study of blood T cell repertoires in COVID-19. Study at large: Spain, Italy and the United States supplied samples that represented acute and convalescent COVID-19. PBMCs, B-cell-depleted T cells, or T cells provided the cDNA or gDNA that made up the material.

Per the study methods: Reference gene primer amplification gave nucleated cell count estimates. Clones were sequenced by immunoSEQ multiplex PCR, and TCRdb holds only the in-frame ones, with some missing. Clone size and V and J calls were adopted from that table, with D and trimming inferred from the DNA. This repertoire shows some 140,000 clones, about 80% found once; its top ten account for about 2.9%. The CDR3 is 21 amino acids. In germline, CDR1 is LNHDA, CDR2 SQIVND (reference sequence). V lost 4 bases and J lost 9; bases outside the gene matches: 28. The sequencing sample was made of peripheral blood. The clonotype comes from a woman older than 75 with acute or convalescent COVID-19. The rearrangement links TRBV19 to TRBJ1-1, with 11 bases matching TRBD1. The CDR3 DNA reads TGTGCCAGTAGTACACAACCCGGGACAGGGGGGCGCCCACGGGATGTGGCCAAAGCTTTCTTT. It codes for CASSTQPGTGGRPRDVAKAFF.